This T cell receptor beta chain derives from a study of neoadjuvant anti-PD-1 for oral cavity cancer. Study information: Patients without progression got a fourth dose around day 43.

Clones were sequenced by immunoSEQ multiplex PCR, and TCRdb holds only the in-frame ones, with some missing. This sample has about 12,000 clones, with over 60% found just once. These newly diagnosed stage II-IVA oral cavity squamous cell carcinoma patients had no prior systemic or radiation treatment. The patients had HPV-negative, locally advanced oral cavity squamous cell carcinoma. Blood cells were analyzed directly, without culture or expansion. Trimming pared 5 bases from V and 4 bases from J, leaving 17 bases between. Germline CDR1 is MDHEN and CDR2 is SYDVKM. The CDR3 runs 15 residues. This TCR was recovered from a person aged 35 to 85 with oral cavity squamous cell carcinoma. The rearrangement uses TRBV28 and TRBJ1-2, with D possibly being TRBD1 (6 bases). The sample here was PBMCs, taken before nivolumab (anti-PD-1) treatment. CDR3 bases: TGTGCCAGCAGTCCGGGGGGGGGCAGCGGCTATGGCTACACCTTC. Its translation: CASSPGGGSGYGYTF.